The 4 T cell receptor beta chains presented below share a single source sample, sequenced in a study of blood T cell repertoires in COVID-19. The repertoire was sequenced with immunoSEQ multiplex PCR; TCRdb's copy has only in-frame clones and lacks some. Of 92,000 or so clones listed, roughly 88% are singletons. Sequenced material: peripheral blood. The receptors shown here come from a man between 60 and 70 years old with acute or convalescent COVID-19.

The chain joins TRBV6-5 to TRBJ1-3; 9 bases are shared with TRBD1. Unmatched junction bases numbered 6, after V lost 5 bases and J lost 4 bases. CDR1 is MNHEY and CDR2 is SVGAGI in the germline V gene. This CDR3 region has 15 residues. CDR3: CASSIRGQGGNTIYF. CDR3 nucleotide sequence: TGTGCCAGCAGTATCCGCGGACAGGGGGGAAACACCATATATTTT.

This clone was seen a handful of times. CDR3 region: CAWSVIGGRNYGYTF. As DNA, the CDR3 is TGTGCCTGGAGTGTAATAGGAGGGAGGAACTATGGCTACACCTTC. The genes are TRBV30 and TRBJ1-2; D is ambiguous. V was clipped by 0 bases and J by 2 bases, with 13 bases between them. In germline, CDR1 is GTSNPN, CDR2 SVGIG (reference sequence). The CDR3 extends over 15 amino acids.

V gene TRBV21-1 combines with J gene TRBJ2-7; no check of the table's D call, TRBD2, against the DNA was made. TRBV21-1 is a listed pseudogene. The CDR3 has 15 residues. CDR3 region: CASRKDGTQGLLRYF. The CDR3, as DNA: TGTGCCAGCAGGAAAGATGGGACCCAGGGACTACTTCGGTACTTC.

The chain recombines TRBV4-1 with TRBJ1-6, with D maybe TRBD1 (5 bases). V was trimmed by 4 bases and J by 6 bases, leaving 16 bases between them. The germline V gene encodes CDR1 MGHRA and CDR2 YSYEKL. The CDR3 loop spans 16 amino acids. CDR3 loop: CASSPETVDLNSPLHF. The DNA for the CDR3 is TGCGCCAGCAGCCCCGAGACAGTGGACCTTAATTCACCCCTCCACTTT.